These 20 T cell receptor beta chains came from one sample sequenced in a study of blood T cell repertoires in COVID-19. TCRdb keeps only in-frame clones here, not all; method: immunoSEQ multiplex PCR. The sample records tens of thousands of clones, roughly 72% being singletons. The source material was peripheral blood. The receptor source for this set is a woman aged 50 to 60 with active or convalescent COVID-19.

This chain uses TRBV4-3 with TRBJ2-7; weak D call: TRBD1 (5 bases). This CDR3 has 17 residues. V was clipped by 0 bases and J by 5 bases, with 20 bases between them. CDR1 and CDR2 (germline): LGHNA, YSLEER. The CDR3, as DNA: TGCGCCAGCAGCCAAGATCTGGGTACAGGCTTAGGAAACGAGCAGTACTTC. Translation gives CASSQDLGTGLGNEQYF.

The genes are TRBV11-2 and TRBJ2-5; TRBD2 aligns across 9 bases. The J call may not be correct, given that the DNA end is closer to TRBJ2-7. CDR1 SGHAT and CDR2 FQNNGV come from the germline V gene. CDR3 length equals 17 residues. The CDR3 nucleotides are TGTGCCAGCAGCCCCCTAAATCGCGGGAGGGGATCCTACGAGCAGTACTTC. It specifies CASSPLNRGRGSYEQYF.

The chain combines TRBV29-1 with TRBJ1-1; the D gene is possibly TRBD1 (5 bases). V was pared by 7 bases and J by 11 bases, with 23 bases between. The CDR3 extends over 13 amino acids. Germline V lookup: CDR1 SQVTM, CDR2 ANQGSEA. In DNA form, the CDR3 reads TGCAGCGGTTGGGGGGACGCCTCCCCATCTGCTTTCTTT. Translating it yields CSGWGDASPSAFF.

This chain links TRBV24-1 with TRBJ2-1; 12 bases are a match to TRBD2. Germline lookup yields CDR1 KGHDR and CDR2 SFDVKD. Trimming at V came to 4 bases and at J to 5 bases, leaving 5 bases not matched to a gene. The CDR3 is made up of 16 amino acids. Written as DNA, the CDR3 is TGTGCCACCAGTGACACTAGCGGGAGGTCAGACAATGAGCAGTTCTTC. It specifies CATSDTSGRSDNEQFF.

This clone turned up a few times. The chain uses TRBV12-3 or TRBV12-4 and TRBJ2-7; D possibly corresponds to TRBD1 (5 bases). V was pared by 5 bases and J by 6 bases, with 14 bases between. The CDR3 is 13 amino acids. The CDR3 DNA reads as TGTGCCAGCAGTAGACGGACACCTTCCGAGCAGTACTTC. Protein sequence: CASSRRTPSEQYF.

This clone was detected a few times. The CDR3 DNA follows: TGTGCCAGCAGTTTGAGATGGAACACTGAAGCTTTCTTT. Its translation: CASSLRWNTEAFF. The chain couples TRBV27 to TRBJ1-1; D remains unclear. Germline V gene lookup returns CDR1 MNHEY and CDR2 SMNVEV (reference sequence). This CDR3 region has 13 residues. The V end was cut by 3 bases, the J end by 1 base, with 6 bases between.

The chain joins TRBV3-1 (or the pseudogene TRBV3-2) to TRBJ2-3; the D is unclear. This CDR3 is 12 amino acids long. Trimming took off 1 base at V and 4 bases at J, with 3 bases between the two ends. The V gene's germline CDR1 is LGHDT and CDR2 YNNKEL (reference sequence). For the CDR3, the DNA is TGTGCCAGCAGCCAAGTATCAGATACGCAGTATTTT. It is translated as CASSQVSDTQYF.

The chain has TRBV29-1 and TRBJ2-6; D call uncertain. The CDR3 has 13 amino acids. Germline V gene lookup returns CDR1 SQVTM and CDR2 ANQGSEA. Trimming took off 6 bases at V and 0 bases at J, with 6 bases between the two ends. The CDR3 reads CSVTVSGANVLTF. CDR3 coding DNA: TGCAGCGTCACAGTCTCTGGGGCCAACGTCCTGACTTTC.

The chain couples TRBV3-1 (or the pseudogene TRBV3-2) to TRBJ2-2; a weak D match, TRBD2 (6 bases). The germline CDR1 and CDR2 sequences are LGHDT and YNNKEL (reference sequence). This CDR3 is 14 amino acids long. V was clipped by 1 base and J by 9 bases, with 12 bases between them. The CDR3 DNA follows: TGTGCCAGCAGCCAAGTTGGAGGGTACCGGGAGCTGTTTTTT. Translated, it gives CASSQVGGYRELFF.

The V and J genes are TRBV19 and TRBJ2-1; weak D call: TRBD2 (5 bases). Trimming stripped 3 bases from V and 5 bases from J, with 14 bases between. CDR1 and CDR2 from the germline V gene are LNHDA and SQIVND (reference sequence). The CDR3 totals 15 residues. CDR3 bases: TGTGCCAGTAGTATGGGTAGCGCTACTGACAATGAGCAGTTCTTC. This sequence encodes CASSMGSATDNEQFF.

The chain is built from TRBV24-1 and TRBJ2-2, with 10 bases lining up with TRBD1. Trimming removed 4 bases from V and 2 bases from J; junction bases left unmatched: 3. CDR3 size: 16 residues. Per germline, CDR1 KGHDR and CDR2 SFDVKD. The CDR3 bases are TGTGCCACCAGTGAAACGACAGGGGGCAACACCGGGGAGCTGTTTTTT. It encodes CATSETTGGNTGELFF.

The chain combines TRBV4-3 with TRBJ2-4; D may be TRBD1 (6 bases). CDR1 and CDR2 (germline): LGHNA, YSLEER. V was clipped by 5 bases and J by 2 bases, with 10 bases between them. The CDR3 extends over 14 amino acids. CDR3 protein: CASSDQGTKNIQYF. CDR3 bases: TGCGCCAGCAGCGATCAGGGGACCAAAAACATTCAGTACTTC.

The chain carries TRBV2 and TRBJ2-1; TRBD1 matches at 10 bases. The CDR3 is made up of 15 amino acids. V lost 7 bases, J lost 6 bases, and 9 bases stayed unmatched. Germline assignment: CDR1 SNHLY and CDR2 FYNNEI. The CDR3 DNA is TGTGCCAGCAAAATAGACAGGGGGCAAATCAATGAGCAGTTCTTC. Its protein product is CASKIDRGQINEQFF.

This clone has at least ten counts. The chain links TRBV5-4 to TRBJ1-4; 7 positions agree with TRBD1. The V segment lost 4 bases and the J segment 3 bases; nucleotides outside the gene matches: 9. The CDR3 has 16 residues. Germline V lookup: CDR1 SGHNT, CDR2 YYREEE (reference sequence). The CDR3 loop reads CASSQDRAAANEKLFF. CDR3 DNA: TGTGCCAGCAGCCAAGACAGGGCGGCAGCTAATGAAAAACTGTTTTTT.

This rearrangement joins TRBV27 to TRBJ2-3, with TRBD2 matching 7 bases. The germline CDR1 and CDR2 sequences are MNHEY and SMNVEV (reference sequence). After removal of 4 bases from V and 3 bases from J, the junction contained 4 bases not matched to a gene. This CDR3 has 14 residues. CDR3: CASSSAGVTDTQYF. The CDR3 DNA sequence: TGTGCCAGCAGTTCGGCGGGAGTAACAGATACGCAGTATTTT.

The table lists this clone with a count of one. This chain joins TRBV19 and TRBJ2-1, with 7 bases aligning to TRBD1. The CDR3 has 15 residues. The germline CDR1 and CDR2 sequences are LNHDA and SQIVND (reference sequence). The V gene end was trimmed by 5 bases and the J gene end by 0 bases; junction bases not matched to a gene: 4. As DNA, the CDR3 is TGTGCCAGTAGTGTGGGACAGAGCTCCTACAATGAGCAGTTCTTC. The encoded protein is CASSVGQSSYNEQFF. The whole variable domain, filled in from reference TRBV19 and TRBJ2-1, reads DGGITQSPKYLFRKEGQNVTLSCEQNLNHDAMYWYRQDPGQGLRLIYYSQIVNDFQKGDIAEGYSVSREKKESFPLTVTSAQKNPTAFYLCASSVGQSSYNEQFFGPGTRLTVL.

In regard to this clone: One end of the junction does not line up with germline, which may come from a read error. The J gene is TRBJ2-3, the V gene TRBV5-1; 9 bases fit TRBD1. CDR3 length: 16 amino acids. Per germline, CDR1 SGHRS and CDR2 YFSETQ. The CDR3 loop reads CARRRGGTGSTDTQYF. The CDR3 nucleotides are TGCGCCCGCAGAAGGGGGGGGACAGGGAGCACAGATACGCAGTATTTT.

This chain connects TRBV7-3 to TRBJ2-5, with D perhaps TRBD1 (6 bases). The CDR3 is 15 residues long. The V end lost 2 bases, the J end lost 2 bases, and 12 bases lay between the germline ends. Looked up from germline, CDR1 is SGHTA and CDR2 is FQGTGA. This CDR3 reads CASSLGGRGQETQYF. The CDR3 DNA follows: TGTGCCAGCAGCTTAGGGGGAAGGGGGCAAGAGACCCAGTACTTC.

V and J are TRBV6-1 and TRBJ2-7; D perhaps matches TRBD2 (6 bases). Trimming left V 1 base short and J 1 base short, with 11 bases between. This CDR3 has 15 residues. The V gene's germline CDR1 is MNHNS and CDR2 SASEGT. CDR3 region: CASSEEEGSSYEQYF. The CDR3, as DNA: TGTGCCAGCAGTGAAGAGGAGGGGTCATCCTACGAGCAGTACTTC.

The chain couples TRBV19 to TRBJ2-7; maybe TRBD1 (7 bases). Germline V gene sequence: CDR1 LNHDA, CDR2 SQIVND (reference sequence). The CDR3 spans 14 residues. V was shortened by 4 bases and J by 9 bases, with 19 bases between the two germline ends. CDR3 region: CASSTQGGPDGQYF. CDR3 bases: TGTGCCAGTAGTACTCAGGGGGGCCCAGACGGGCAGTACTTC.